Detailed here is one T cell receptor (beta chain). Antigen specificity is unknown. This entry belongs to a study of tumor-infiltrating lymphocytes in primary liver carcinoma. Co-extracted RNA and DNA came from around 20-30 mg of unsorted bulk tissue. The authors made TCR beta cDNA from roughly 480 ng total RNA with a constant-region primer. ARM-PCR was slightly modified, and three nested multiplex PCR rounds with it gave rise to the TCR beta libraries. Both of the initial two PCR rounds ran for 10 cycles and employed TRBV1-TRBV30 forward primers alongside a C-beta reverse primer. TCRdb re-analysed the multiplex PCR reads in MiXCR, keeping a single row per CDR3 protein. Here the sample spans fewer than 250,000 distinct CDR3 sequences, over 80% being singletons. With V trimmed by 5 bases and J by 4 bases, 5 bases remained unmatched. Germline loops: CDR1 DFQATT, CDR2 SNEGSKA (reference sequence). CDR3 size: 14 residues.

Study results and caveats: Pairs comparing tumor with adjacent tissue or blood overlapped less than pairs drawn from tumor regions.

The V call is TRBV20-1, the J call TRBJ1-6, with 7 bases lining up with TRBD1. The sequencing input was tumor tissue from primary liver carcinoma. The TCR sequence derives from a man aged 35-49 years with primary liver carcinoma and hepatitis B virus infection. CDR3 amino acids: CSAPGQNYNSPLHF. The CDR3 nucleotides are TGCAGTGCTCCGGGACAGAATTATAATTCACCCCTCCACTTT.